Below are 16 T cell receptor beta chains sequenced from a single sample in a study of shared clonotypes between healthy human individuals. Produced via immunoSEQ multiplex PCR; TCRdb's table is partial and in-frame only. Altogether more than 400,000 clones are present, roughly 80% being singletons, with the ten largest covering roughly an eighth. Material for sequencing was PBMCs. These receptors were taken from a woman aged 40 to 50 in good health. Some clones in this sample may be carry-over from other donors' samples.

The chain carries TRBV7-9 and TRBJ2-5; 16 bases agree with TRBD2. With V trimmed by 5 bases and J by 0 bases, 6 bases remained unmatched. Germline V CDR1 and CDR2: SEHNR, FQNEAQ (reference sequence). The CDR3 totals 18 residues. CDR3 nucleotide sequence: TGTGCCAGCAGCATCGGGACTAGCGGGAGGGCCGACCAAGAGACCCAGTACTTC. Its translation: CASSIGTSGRADQETQYF.

The chain couples TRBV7-3 to TRBJ2-1, with 10 bases fitting TRBD2. The ends lost 2 bases at V and 3 bases at J; junction bases unmatched: 4. CDR1 and CDR2 from the germline V gene are SGHTA and FQGTGA. The CDR3 spans 16 residues. CDR3 sequence (DNA): TGTGCCAGCAGCTTAGACCGGACTAGCGGCTACAATGAGCAGTTCTTC. It specifies CASSLDRTSGYNEQFF.

The chain carries TRBV6-1 and TRBJ2-1; the D call may be TRBD1 or TRBD2 (6 bases each). V was pared by 3 bases and J by 10 bases, with 13 bases between. Germline V gene sequence: CDR1 MNHNS, CDR2 SASEGT. The CDR3 loop spans 13 amino acids. The CDR3 loop is CASSERLGGEQFF. In nucleotides, the CDR3 is TGTGCCAGCAGTGAGAGGTTAGGGGGGGAGCAGTTCTTC.

CDR3 nucleotide sequence: TGTGCCAGCAACGAGGGACGGGACTATGGCTACACCTTC. Protein: CASNEGRDYGYTF. J is TRBJ1-2 and V is TRBV6-5, with a weak D call TRBD1 (5 bases). Trimming stripped 7 bases from V and 3 bases from J, with 12 bases between. Germline loops: CDR1 MNHEY, CDR2 SVGAGI. The CDR3 has 13 amino acids.

Worth noting for this clone: This CDR3 is also generated by other DNA sequences in the sample. The chain recombines TRBV28 with TRBJ1-2; maybe TRBD1 (6 bases). This CDR3 spans 12 amino acids. The germline CDR1 and CDR2 sequences are MDHEN and SYDVKM. V shed 3 bases and J shed 4 bases, with 6 bases lying between them. The CDR3 is CASSFRGYGYTF. The CDR3 DNA is TGTGCCAGCAGTTTCAGGGGCTATGGCTACACCTTC.

In this sample, this clone turned up a few times. This likely came from a read error, as a far larger clone is one base away. This chain joins TRBV6-5 and TRBJ1-1; 7 bases fit TRBD1. Germline V lookup: CDR1 MNHEY, CDR2 SVGAGI. V gave up 8 bases and J gave up 6 bases; unmatched junction bases: 6. This CDR3 region has 12 residues. The CDR3 DNA reads as TGTGCCAGCCTACAGGGGAGCGCTGAAGCTTTCTTT. It yields the protein CASLQGSAEAFF.

The chain links TRBV7-2 to TRBJ1-2; TRBD1 matches at 8 bases. In germline, CDR1 is SGHTA, CDR2 FQGNSA. After removal of 6 bases from V and 8 bases from J, the junction contained 5 bases not matched to a gene. This CDR3 region has 12 residues. The CDR3 DNA sequence: TGTGCCAGCAGACAGGGGGAATGGGGCTACACCTTC. Protein sequence: CASRQGEWGYTF.

This clone was seen repeatedly, ten times or more. The identical CDR3 is also encoded by other nucleotide sequences in the sample. The genes are TRBV5-4 and TRBJ1-1; TRBD1 matches at 9 bases. CDR3 size: 16 residues. Germline CDR1 reads SGHNT; CDR2 reads YYREEE (reference sequence). Trimming took 3 bases from V and 0 from J; bases not matched to a gene: 6. The CDR3 coding sequence is TGTGCCAGCAGCTGGGGGACAGGGCCCTTGAACACTGAAGCTTTCTTT. Translated, it gives CASSWGTGPLNTEAFF.

For this clone: The germline gene is not matched at one end of the junction; a read error may be the cause. The CDR3 protein is CASSSGSWGLAGETQYF. CDR3 sequence (DNA): TGTGCTAGCAGCTCAGGGTCGTGGGGACTAGCGGGAGAGACCCAGTACTTC. The V and J genes are TRBV7-7 and TRBJ2-5, with 12 bases that match TRBD2. Per the germline V gene, CDR1 is SSHAT and CDR2 is FNYEAQ (reference sequence). This CDR3 is built from 17 residues.

The rearrangement links TRBV28 to TRBJ1-3; 9 nucleotides line up with TRBD1. V lost 8 bases and J lost 11; bases outside the gene matches: 13. The CDR3 sequence is 14 residues long. Germline assignment: CDR1 MDHEN and CDR2 SYDVKM. CDR3 in amino acids: CASGSPGTGSPIYF. The DNA for the CDR3 is TGTGCCAGCGGAAGCCCCGGGACAGGGAGTCCCATATATTTT.

The chain carries TRBV25-1 and TRBJ1-1, with TRBD1 matching 9 bases. The CDR3 totals 14 residues. Trimming took 8 bases from V and 0 from J; bases not matched to a gene: 4. CDR1 MGHDK and CDR2 SYGVNS come from the germline V gene. The CDR3 region is CASSGTGLNTEAFF. The CDR3, as DNA: TGTGCCAGCTCCGGGACAGGGTTGAACACTGAAGCTTTCTTT.

The V call is TRBV5-1, the J call TRBJ2-2, with D maybe TRBD1 (5 bases). With 0 bases removed from V and 2 bases from J, the gap between germline ends came to 8 bases. Germline V gene sequence: CDR1 SGHRS, CDR2 YFSETQ. The CDR3 length is 15 residues. CDR3 amino acids: CASSLVGANTGELFF. The CDR3, as DNA: TGCGCCAGCAGCTTGGTTGGGGCAAACACCGGGGAGCTGTTTTTT.

The chain recombines TRBV10-3 with TRBJ2-7, with TRBD1 identical over 7 bases. Germline lookup yields CDR1 ENHRY and CDR2 SYGVKD. The junction had 8 bases not matched to a gene; V was cut back by 3 bases and J by 0 bases. This CDR3 spans 16 amino acids. The CDR3 sequence is CAISDNGRGSSYEQYF. CDR3 nucleotides: TGTGCCATCAGTGATAACGGCAGGGGGTCCTCCTACGAGCAGTACTTC.

With respect to this clone: A read error may produce the germline difference seen at one junction end. CDR3 coding DNA: TGTTCCTGGAGTACACAGGTGGCGAATCAGCCCCAGCATTTT. This gives the protein CSWSTQVANQPQHF. The rearrangement uses TRBV30 and TRBJ1-5; TRBD1 might be the D (5 bases). Germline V CDR1 and CDR2: GTSNPN, SVGIG (reference sequence). CDR3 length equals 14 residues.

The chain recombines TRBV9 with TRBJ2-1, with D hard to call. V was cut by 0 bases and J by 0 bases, with 7 bases left in between. This CDR3 has 15 residues. Per the germline V gene, CDR1 is SGDLS and CDR2 is YYNGEE. This chain's CDR3 is CASSVDISSYNEQFF. CDR3 nucleotides: TGTGCCAGCAGCGTAGATATAAGCTCCTACAATGAGCAGTTCTTC.

The rearrangement links TRBV19 to TRBJ2-6, with D possibly matching TRBD2 (5 bases). Germline CDR1 is LNHDA and CDR2 is SQIVND (reference sequence). This CDR3 spans 15 amino acids. V lost 10 bases to trimming and J lost 0 bases, with 13 bases between them. CDR3 amino acids: CATSRGNSGANVLTF. Here the CDR3 DNA reads TGTGCCACTAGCCGCGGCAACTCTGGGGCCAACGTCCTGACTTTC. The full variable domain, its missing parts supplied by reference TRBV19 and TRBJ2-6, is DGGITQSPKYLFRKEGQNVTLSCEQNLNHDAMYWYRQDPGQGLRLIYYSQIVNDFQKGDIAEGYSVSREKKESFPLTVTSAQKNPTAFYLCATSRGNSGANVLTFGAGSRLTVL.